The 23 T cell receptor beta chains in this list originate from one sample, sequenced in a study of blood T cell repertoires in COVID-19. Profiled with immunoSEQ multiplex PCR; TCRdb holds only in-frame clones, not every one. The table lists fewer than 350,000 clones, 70% to 90% of them singletons. Source material: peripheral blood. The receptors here all came from a woman aged 25 to 39 with COVID-19, enrolled during active disease.

This chain connects TRBV10-3 to TRBJ1-5; D might be TRBD1 (5 bases). V dropped 0 bases and J dropped 6 bases, with 12 bases sitting between them. Germline V gene lookup returns CDR1 ENHRY and CDR2 SYGVKD. CDR3 length: 15 amino acids. CDR3 DNA: TGTGCCATCAGTGAGTCGTCAGGGATCGGTCAGCCCCAGCATTTT. Encoded protein: CAISESSGIGQPQHF.

This clone has only a few counts. The gene calls are TRBV7-9 and TRBJ1-5, with 9 bases aligning to TRBD1. With 5 bases clipped from V and 6 bases from J, the junction kept 5 bases outside the gene matches. The germline V gene encodes CDR1 SEHNR and CDR2 FQNEAQ (reference sequence). The CDR3 covers 14 residues. The CDR3 reads CASSRTGDPQPQHF. CDR3 DNA: TGTGCCAGCAGCCGGACAGGGGACCCTCAGCCCCAGCATTTT.

The chain employs TRBV7-6 and TRBJ2-7; no reliable D call. V shed 5 bases and J shed 1 base, with 9 bases lying between them. Germline loops: CDR1 SGHVS, CDR2 FNYEAQ. The CDR3 consists of 13 residues. The CDR3 DNA follows: TGTGCCAGCAGCGCTAAAGAATCCTACGAGCAGTACTTC. It specifies CASSAKESYEQYF.

V usage is TRBV7-6 and J usage is TRBJ2-5; 7 bases agree with TRBD1. After removal of 3 bases from V and 7 bases from J, the junction contained 5 bases not matched to a gene. Germline CDR1 SGHVS, CDR2 FNYEAQ. The CDR3 totals 13 residues. CDR3 protein: CASSFTGDGTQYF. The CDR3 coding sequence is TGTGCCAGCAGCTTTACAGGGGACGGGACCCAGTACTTC.

This chain links TRBV5-1 with TRBJ1-1; maybe TRBD1 (5 bases). The CDR3 has 15 amino acids. The germline V gene has CDR1 SGHRS and CDR2 YFSETQ. Trimming shortened V by 0 bases and J by 0 bases, and 9 bases separated the two germline ends. The CDR3 loop reads CASSLAGGVNTEAFF. As DNA, the CDR3 is TGCGCCAGCAGCTTGGCGGGGGGAGTGAACACTGAAGCTTTCTTT.

V is TRBV19 and J is TRBJ1-6, with unresolved D. Germline V CDR1 and CDR2: LNHDA, SQIVND (reference sequence). The CDR3 runs to 12 residues. V gave up 5 bases and J gave up 9 bases, with 8 bases separating them. The CDR3 is CASSGGVSPLHF. In DNA, the CDR3 is TGTGCCAGTAGTGGCGGCGTTTCACCCCTCCACTTT.

The CDR3 coding sequence is TGCGCCAGCAGCCCGACAGGGGTGGGGAACACTGAAGCTTTCTTT. Its translation is CASSPTGVGNTEAFF. The J gene is TRBJ1-1, the V gene TRBV5-1; 8 bases map to TRBD1. The CDR3 runs to 15 residues. CDR1 and CDR2 (germline): SGHRS, YFSETQ. V gave up 4 bases and J gave up 1 base; unmatched junction bases: 6.

This chain links TRBV4-1 with TRBJ1-3; 7 bases match TRBD1. The CDR3 totals 15 residues. The V and J ends lost 4 bases and 0 bases, in that order; junction bases with no gene match: 3. Looked up from germline, CDR1 is MGHRA and CDR2 is YSYEKL. CDR3 DNA: TGCGCCAGCAGCCTGGGACAGAGCTCTGGAAACACCATATATTTT. Encoded protein: CASSLGQSSGNTIYF.

This clone was observed once. The chain employs TRBV19 and TRBJ1-1, with a possible D match to TRBD1 (5 bases). The ends were cut back, 3 bases at V and 1 base at J, with 12 bases in the middle. The CDR3 spans 15 residues. Per the germline V gene, CDR1 is LNHDA and CDR2 is SQIVND (reference sequence). CDR3 protein: CASSIGRVQNTEAFF. DNA for the CDR3: TGTGCCAGTAGTATTGGCAGGGTCCAGAACACTGAAGCTTTCTTT. The complete variable domain, with remaining parts taken from reference TRBV19 and TRBJ1-1, reads DGGITQSPKYLFRKEGQNVTLSCEQNLNHDAMYWYRQDPGQGLRLIYYSQIVNDFQKGDIAEGYSVSREKKESFPLTVTSAQKNPTAFYLCASSIGRVQNTEAFFGQGTRLTVV.

This sequence joins TRBV19 and TRBJ1-5; TRBD1 might be the D (5 bases). CDR3 size: 17 residues. Germline lookup yields CDR1 LNHDA and CDR2 SQIVND (reference sequence). The V and J ends lost 1 base and 0 bases respectively, with 13 bases between them. In DNA, the CDR3 is TGTGCCAGTAGTATAGGCCCCCGGGACTATAGCAATCAGCCCCAGCATTTT. This encodes CASSIGPRDYSNQPQHF.

V gene TRBV27 combines with J gene TRBJ2-7; the match to TRBD2 covers 10 bases. This CDR3 region has 13 residues. V trimming: 8 bases; J trimming: 0 bases; junction bases outside the gene matches: 1. Germline V CDR1 and CDR2: MNHEY, SMNVEV (reference sequence). CDR3 loop: CASVAGGSYEQYF. The CDR3 region has the DNA TGTGCCAGCGTAGCGGGGGGCTCCTACGAGCAGTACTTC.

The rearrangement links TRBV19 to TRBJ1-4; D is possibly TRBD1 (5 bases). The CDR3 is made up of 14 amino acids. Trimming left V 3 bases short and J 4 bases short, with 9 bases between. Germline V lookup: CDR1 LNHDA, CDR2 SQIVND (reference sequence). CDR3 sequence (DNA): TGTGCCAGTAGTATTGAGCAGGGTAATGAAAAACTGTTTTTT. Protein product: CASSIEQGNEKLFF.

The chain couples TRBV11-2 to TRBJ2-7; unclear D gene. From germline, CDR1 is SGHAT and CDR2 FQNNGV. The ends were cut back, 5 bases at V and 3 bases at J, with 17 bases in the middle. The CDR3 extends over 15 amino acids. The CDR3 DNA is TGTGCCAGCAGCACCTGGGCCGTGGGCGACTACGAGCAGTACTTC. Translated: CASSTWAVGDYEQYF.

The chain combines TRBV10-2 with TRBJ2-7, with 9 bases that match TRBD1. The CDR3 runs to 14 residues. V was pared by 3 bases and J by 3 bases, with 3 bases of the junction left unmatched. CDR1 is WSHSY, CDR2 SAAADI, per germline. The CDR3 is CASSERDRDYEQYF. The CDR3 nucleotides are TGCGCCAGCAGTGAAAGGGACAGGGACTACGAGCAGTACTTC.

The V call is TRBV27, the J call TRBJ2-3; 12 bases agree with TRBD2. The ends lost 3 bases at V and 7 bases at J; junction bases unmatched: 5. This CDR3 spans 15 amino acids. Germline V lookup: CDR1 MNHEY, CDR2 SMNVEV (reference sequence). CDR3 bases: TGTGCCAGCAGTTTGCTAGCGGGGGGGCCGAATACGCAGTATTTT. This codes for CASSLLAGGPNTQYF.

The chain carries TRBV10-1 and TRBJ2-2; TRBD1 agrees at 7 bases. V lost 6 bases to trimming and J lost 0 bases; unmatched junction nucleotides: 1. CDR1 and CDR2 (germline): WNHNN, SYGVQD (reference sequence). The CDR3 spans 14 residues. CDR3 sequence: CASRGQPNTGELFF. The CDR3 coding sequence is TGCGCCAGCAGGGGACAGCCGAACACCGGGGAGCTGTTTTTT.

This chain links TRBV7-9 with TRBJ1-6; D remains unclear. V dropped 5 bases and J dropped 7 bases, with 15 bases sitting between them. CDR1 is SEHNR, CDR2 FQNEAQ, per germline (reference sequence). The CDR3 covers 15 residues. The CDR3 nucleotides read TGTGCCAGCAGCCCCGACGGGGTGCGGAATTCACCCCTCCACTTT. It specifies CASSPDGVRNSPLHF.

The rearrangement links TRBV9 to TRBJ2-3, with TRBD2 identical over 9 bases. The germline CDR1 and CDR2 sequences are SGDLS and YYNGEE. V trimming: 2 bases; J trimming: 6 bases; junction bases outside the gene matches: 7. This CDR3 has 15 residues. CDR3 loop: CASSVGTSPLDTQYF. CDR3 DNA: TGTGCCAGCAGCGTTGGGACTAGCCCTCTGGATACGCAGTATTTT.

The chain uses TRBV18 and TRBJ2-7; tentative D call: TRBD1 (5 bases). V was clipped by 2 bases and J by 0 bases, with 14 bases between them. Looked up from germline, CDR1 is KGHSH and CDR2 is LQKENI. The CDR3 totals 16 residues. CDR3 amino acids: CASSPMWGQGSYEQYF. DNA for the CDR3: TGTGCCAGCTCACCAATGTGGGGTCAGGGCTCCTACGAGCAGTACTTC.

This sequence joins TRBV30 and TRBJ1-2; the D gene is possibly TRBD1 (5 bases). CDR3 length: 15 amino acids. V dropped 0 bases and J dropped 0 bases, with 11 bases sitting between them. The germline gives CDR1 GTSNPN, CDR2 SVGIG (reference sequence). The CDR3 sequence: CAWSVQAGSNYGYTF. As DNA, the CDR3 is TGTGCCTGGAGTGTACAGGCAGGTTCTAACTATGGCTACACCTTC.

The chain links TRBV18 to TRBJ2-7, with 8 bases that match TRBD1. CDR3 size: 15 residues. V gave up 4 bases and J gave up 4 bases; unmatched junction bases: 9. Per the germline V gene, CDR1 is KGHSH and CDR2 is LQKENI. In DNA, the CDR3 is TGTGCCAGCTCACGGAACCAGGGGGCAGGGTACGAGCAGTACTTC. Its translation is CASSRNQGAGYEQYF.

The chain links TRBV7-8 to TRBJ2-5, with TRBD2 matching over 8 bases. With V trimmed by 3 bases and J by 1 base, 4 bases remained unmatched. In germline, CDR1 is SGHVS, CDR2 FQNEAQ. This CDR3 is built from 15 residues. CDR3 sequence reads: CASSLSGGIQETQYF. In DNA, the CDR3 is TGTGCCAGCAGCTTGAGCGGGGGCATCCAAGAGACCCAGTACTTC. Together with reference TRBV7-8 and TRBJ2-5, the CDR3 gives the full variable domain: GAGVSQSPRYKVAKRGQDVALRCDPISGHVSLFWYQQALGQGPEFLTYFQNEAQLDKSGLPSDRFFAERPEGSVSTLKIQRTQQEDSAVYLCASSLSGGIQETQYFGPGTRLLVL.

The CDR3 nucleotides read TGTGCCAGCAGCTTTAGCTTGTTGGCAGGGGCGGCTTTCTTT. Translating it yields CASSFSLLAGAAFF. This chain uses TRBV7-9 with TRBJ1-1; perhaps TRBD1 as D (6 bases). The CDR3 consists of 14 residues. With 3 bases removed from V and 11 bases from J, the gap between germline ends came to 19 bases. The germline gives CDR1 SEHNR, CDR2 FQNEAQ (reference sequence).